The T cell receptor (beta chain) described here comes from a study of cytomegalovirus exposure and HLA in healthy donors. As for the study in general: In a later analysis, it was reported that the roughly 130 validation repertoires had been produced on the same platform as the 550 to 700 repertoires belonging to the first cohort.

Study-level results: The study listed some 160 cytomegalovirus-associated TCR beta chains. According to a subsequent analysis, TCR clusters identified in the first cohort showed a tendency to co-occur across the 110 or so validation repertoires.

As concerns this clone: Its antigen is undetermined.

The donors were part of the validation cohort of 95 to 150 subjects. That cohort was separate from the first cohort, which comprised 500 to 850 subjects. The germline V gene has CDR1 MNHNY and CDR2 SVGAGI (reference sequence). This CDR3 contains 14 residues. V trimming: 6 bases; J trimming: 5 bases; junction bases outside the gene matches: 10. Produced via immunoSEQ multiplex PCR; TCRdb's table is partial and in-frame only. Of roughly 90,000 clones in the sample, 80% to 95% were seen once. This sequence originates from a woman aged 25-40 years in good health and CMV-seropositive. The sample consisted of PBMCs. The chain links TRBV6-6 to TRBJ2-7, with 7 bases identical to TRBD1. As DNA, the CDR3 is TGTGCCAGCAGATACGGACAGGCAGGGGACGAGCAGTACTTC. Its protein is CASRYGQAGDEQYF.